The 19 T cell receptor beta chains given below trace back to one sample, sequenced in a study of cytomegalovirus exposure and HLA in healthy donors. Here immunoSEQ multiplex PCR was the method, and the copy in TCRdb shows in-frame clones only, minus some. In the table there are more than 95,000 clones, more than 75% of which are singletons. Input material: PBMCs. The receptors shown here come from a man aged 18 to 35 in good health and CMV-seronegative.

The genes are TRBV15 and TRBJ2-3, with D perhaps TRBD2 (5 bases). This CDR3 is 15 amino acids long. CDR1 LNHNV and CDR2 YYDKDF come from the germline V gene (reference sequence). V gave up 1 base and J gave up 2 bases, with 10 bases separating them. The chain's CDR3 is CATSRASGYTDTQYF. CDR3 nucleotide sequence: TGTGCCACCAGCAGAGCCAGCGGATACACAGATACGCAGTATTTT.

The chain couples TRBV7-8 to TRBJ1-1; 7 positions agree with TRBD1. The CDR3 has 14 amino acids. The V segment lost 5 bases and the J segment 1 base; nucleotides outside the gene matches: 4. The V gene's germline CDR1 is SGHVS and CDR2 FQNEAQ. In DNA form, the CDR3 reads TGTGCCAGCAGCCCGTGGACAGGGAACACTGAAGCTTTCTTT. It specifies CASSPWTGNTEAFF. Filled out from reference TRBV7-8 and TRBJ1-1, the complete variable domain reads GAGVSQSPRYKVAKRGQDVALRCDPISGHVSLFWYQQALGQGPEFLTYFQNEAQLDKSGLPSDRFFAERPEGSVSTLKIQRTQQEDSAVYLCASSPWTGNTEAFFGQGTRLTVV.

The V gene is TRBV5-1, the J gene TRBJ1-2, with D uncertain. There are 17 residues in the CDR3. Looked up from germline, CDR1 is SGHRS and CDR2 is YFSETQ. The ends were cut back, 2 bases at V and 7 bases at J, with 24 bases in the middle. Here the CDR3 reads CASSFFETGTSTGGYTF. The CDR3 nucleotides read TGCGCCAGCAGCTTTTTCGAAACCGGAACATCTACGGGTGGCTACACCTTC.

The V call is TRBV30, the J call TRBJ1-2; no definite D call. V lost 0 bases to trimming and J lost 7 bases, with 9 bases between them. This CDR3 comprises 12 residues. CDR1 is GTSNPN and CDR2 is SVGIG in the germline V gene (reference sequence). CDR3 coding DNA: TGTGCCTGGAGTGTAAACGGGGTTGGCTACACCTTC. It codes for CAWSVNGVGYTF.

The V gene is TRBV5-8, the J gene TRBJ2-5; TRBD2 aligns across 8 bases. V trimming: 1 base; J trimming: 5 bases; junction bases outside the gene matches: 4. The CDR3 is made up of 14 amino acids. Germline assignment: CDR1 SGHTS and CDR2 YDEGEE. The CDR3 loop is CASSLREGEETQYF. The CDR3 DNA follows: TGTGCCAGCAGCTTGCGGGAGGGTGAGGAGACCCAGTACTTC. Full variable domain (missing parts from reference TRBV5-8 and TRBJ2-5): EAGVTQSPTHLIKTRGQQATLRCSPISGHTSVYWYQQALGLGLQFLLWYDEGEERNRGNFPPRFSGRQFPNYSSELNVNALELEDSALYLCASSLREGEETQYFGPGTRLLVL.

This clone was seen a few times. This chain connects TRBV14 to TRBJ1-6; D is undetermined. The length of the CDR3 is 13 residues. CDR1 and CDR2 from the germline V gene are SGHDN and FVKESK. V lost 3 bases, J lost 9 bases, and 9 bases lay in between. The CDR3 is CASSQVRSSPLHF. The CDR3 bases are TGTGCCAGCAGCCAGGTTAGGAGTTCACCCCTCCACTTT.

In DNA, the CDR3 is TGCGCCAGCAGCCAAGAGGGGGGGATGGAAAGAGAAGAGCAGTTCTTC. This gives the protein CASSQEGGMEREEQFF. The rearrangement uses TRBV4-1 and TRBJ2-1, with 7 bases lining up with TRBD2. CDR3 size: 16 residues. V lost 0 bases and J lost 10; bases outside the gene matches: 12. Germline V gene data show CDR1 as MGHRA and CDR2 as YSYEKL.

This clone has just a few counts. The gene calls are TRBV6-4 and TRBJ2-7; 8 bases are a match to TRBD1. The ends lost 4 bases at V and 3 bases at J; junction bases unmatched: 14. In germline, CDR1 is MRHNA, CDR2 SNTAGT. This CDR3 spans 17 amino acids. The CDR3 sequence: CASSAPPQGQEDYEQYF. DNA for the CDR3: TGTGCCAGCAGTGCCCCACCTCAGGGACAGGAGGACTACGAGCAGTACTTC.

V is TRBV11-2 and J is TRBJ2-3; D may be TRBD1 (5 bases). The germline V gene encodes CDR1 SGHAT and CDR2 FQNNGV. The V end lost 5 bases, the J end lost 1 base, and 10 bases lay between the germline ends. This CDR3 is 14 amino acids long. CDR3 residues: CASSGHPRTDTQYF. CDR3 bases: TGTGCCAGCAGCGGACACCCCCGCACAGATACGCAGTATTTT. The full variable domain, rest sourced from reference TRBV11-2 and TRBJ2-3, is EAGVAQSPRYKIIEKRQSVAFWCNPISGHATLYWYQQILGQGPKLLIQFQNNGVVDDSQLPKDRFSAERLKGVDSTLKIQPAKLEDSAVYLCASSGHPRTDTQYFGPGTRLTVL.

CDR3 protein: CASSLLAGEPGANVLTF. The CDR3 nucleotides read TGTGCCAGCAGCCTACTAGCGGGAGAACCTGGGGCCAACGTCCTGACTTTC. The V and J genes are TRBV9 and TRBJ2-6; 11 bases agree with TRBD2. Looked up from germline, CDR1 is SGDLS and CDR2 is YYNGEE. With 4 bases clipped from V and 2 bases from J, the junction kept 5 bases outside the gene matches. The CDR3 is made up of 17 amino acids.

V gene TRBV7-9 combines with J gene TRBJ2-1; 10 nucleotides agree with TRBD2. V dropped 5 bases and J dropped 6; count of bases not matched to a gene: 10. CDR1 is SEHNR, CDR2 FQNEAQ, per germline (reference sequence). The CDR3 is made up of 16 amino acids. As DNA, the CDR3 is TGTGCCAGCAGCCCCCGGCTTAGCGGGAGGTCCAATGAGCAGTTCTTC. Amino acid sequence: CASSPRLSGRSNEQFF.

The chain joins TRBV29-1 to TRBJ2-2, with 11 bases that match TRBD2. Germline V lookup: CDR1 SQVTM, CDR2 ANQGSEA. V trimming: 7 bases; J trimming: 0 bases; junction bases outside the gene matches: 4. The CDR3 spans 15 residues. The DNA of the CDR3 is TGCAGCGCAGCGACTAGCGGGACGAACACCGGGGAGCTGTTTTTT. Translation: CSAATSGTNTGELFF.

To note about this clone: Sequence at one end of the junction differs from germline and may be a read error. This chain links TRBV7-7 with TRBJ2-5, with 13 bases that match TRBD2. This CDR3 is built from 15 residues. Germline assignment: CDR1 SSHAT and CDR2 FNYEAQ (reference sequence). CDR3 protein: CASSRGLAGRETQYF. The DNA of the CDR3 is TGTGCTAGCAGCAGGGGACTAGCGGGGAGGGAGACCCAGTACTTC.

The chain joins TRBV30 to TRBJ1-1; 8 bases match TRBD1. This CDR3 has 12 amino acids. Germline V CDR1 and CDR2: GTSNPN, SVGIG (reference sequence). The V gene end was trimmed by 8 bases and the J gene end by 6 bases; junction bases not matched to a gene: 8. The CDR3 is CARRQGPAEAFF. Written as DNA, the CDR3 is TGTGCCAGAAGACAGGGGCCGGCTGAAGCTTTCTTT.

The CDR3 nucleotides read TGTGCCATCAGCCGCCAGGGGAGAGGCATGAACACTGAAGCTTTCTTT. Its protein product is CAISRQGRGMNTEAFF. The genes are TRBV10-3 and TRBJ1-1; possible D gene TRBD1, 6 bases. Germline assignment: CDR1 ENHRY and CDR2 SYGVKD. The CDR3 is 16 residues long. V gave up 6 bases and J gave up 0 bases, with 17 bases separating them.

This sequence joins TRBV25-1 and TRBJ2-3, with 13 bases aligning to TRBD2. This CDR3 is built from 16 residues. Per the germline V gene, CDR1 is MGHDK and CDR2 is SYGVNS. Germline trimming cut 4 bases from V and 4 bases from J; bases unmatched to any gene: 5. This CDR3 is CASSGTSGGAPDTQYF. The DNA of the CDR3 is TGTGCCAGCAGTGGGACTAGCGGGGGAGCCCCAGATACGCAGTATTTT.

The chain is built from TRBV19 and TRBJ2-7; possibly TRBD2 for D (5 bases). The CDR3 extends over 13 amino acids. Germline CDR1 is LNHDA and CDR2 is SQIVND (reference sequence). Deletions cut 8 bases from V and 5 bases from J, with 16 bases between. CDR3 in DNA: TGTGCCAGTTCCAAAATTGGACTGGACGAGCAGTACTTC. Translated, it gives CASSKIGLDEQYF.

Here the CDR3 reads CASSRGGQYGYTF. Here the CDR3 DNA reads TGTGCCAGCAGCCGGGGGGGACAGTATGGCTACACCTTC. The genes are TRBV6-5 and TRBJ1-2; TRBD1 matches 7 bases. In germline, CDR1 is MNHEY, CDR2 SVGAGI. V lost 6 bases and J lost 5; bases outside the gene matches: 6. CDR3 length equals 13 residues.

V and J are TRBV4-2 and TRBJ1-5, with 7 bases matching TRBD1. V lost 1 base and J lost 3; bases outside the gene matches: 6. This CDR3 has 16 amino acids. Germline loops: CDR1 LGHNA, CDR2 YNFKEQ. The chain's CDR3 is CASSQVRTGLNQPQHF. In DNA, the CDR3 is TGTGCCAGCAGCCAAGTCCGGACAGGTCTCAATCAGCCCCAGCATTTT.